The 5 T cell receptor beta chains presented below share a single source sample, sequenced in a study of T-cell memory formation after mild COVID-19. TCRdb redid the calling of the 5' RACE reads with MiXCR, one entry per CDR3 protein. The sample has roughly 190,000 distinct CDR3 sequences, around 19% seen once; the top ten hold 2% to 3%. Sequenced material: PBMCs or a T cell subset sorted from them (not recorded which). The receptors derive from an adult woman who had mild COVID-19 (a few samples of this study predate the infection). Cell type and time point are not known.

The rearrangement uses TRBV6-1 and TRBJ1-5; TRBD1 matches 10 bases. The V gene's germline CDR1 is MNHNS and CDR2 SASEGT. J was trimmed by 7 bases and V by 2 bases; bases with no gene match: 5. The CDR3 is 15 residues long. In nucleotides, the CDR3 is TGTGCCAGCAGTGAAAGGGACAGGGGATACCAGCCCCAGCATTTT. Encoded protein: CASSERDRGYQPQHF.

This chain links TRBV7-6 with TRBJ2-3, with 12 nucleotides matching TRBD1. CDR3 length equals 19 residues. Trimming cost V 1 base and J 0 bases; bases outside gene matches: 8. CDR1 is SGHVS, CDR2 FNYEAQ, per germline. CDR3 sequence (DNA): TGTGCCAGCAGCTTAGGCTGGAGGGGACAGGGGGCCAGCACAGATACGCAGTATTTT. This translates into CASSLGWRGQGASTDTQYF.

The rearrangement uses TRBV2 and TRBJ2-1; D is unresolved. Germline assignment: CDR1 SNHLY and CDR2 FYNNEI. With 6 bases removed from V and 0 bases from J, the gap between germline ends came to 15 bases. The CDR3 is 16 amino acids. The CDR3 protein is CASSQLTPFSYNEQFF. CDR3 nucleotide sequence: TGTGCCAGCAGCCAACTGACACCTTTCTCCTACAATGAGCAGTTCTTC.

J is TRBJ1-5 and V is TRBV5-5; tentatively, D is TRBD1 (5 bases). The CDR3 consists of 15 residues. Germline V gene sequence: CDR1 SGHKS, CDR2 YYEKEE (reference sequence). The V and J ends lost 5 bases and 7 bases respectively, with 19 bases between them. In DNA, the CDR3 is TGTGCCAGCAGGTCCGGGACCGAGACTGAGCAGCCCCAGCATTTT. It encodes CASRSGTETEQPQHF.

The gene calls are TRBV5-1 and TRBJ1-1; 8 bases are shared with TRBD1. CDR3 length equals 15 residues. With 4 bases clipped from V and 4 bases from J, the junction kept 9 bases outside the gene matches. Germline-derived CDR1 and CDR2 are SGHRS and YFSETQ. The CDR3 loop is CASSPFQGASTEAFF. CDR3 nucleotide sequence: TGCGCCAGCAGCCCCTTCCAGGGGGCAAGCACTGAAGCTTTCTTT.